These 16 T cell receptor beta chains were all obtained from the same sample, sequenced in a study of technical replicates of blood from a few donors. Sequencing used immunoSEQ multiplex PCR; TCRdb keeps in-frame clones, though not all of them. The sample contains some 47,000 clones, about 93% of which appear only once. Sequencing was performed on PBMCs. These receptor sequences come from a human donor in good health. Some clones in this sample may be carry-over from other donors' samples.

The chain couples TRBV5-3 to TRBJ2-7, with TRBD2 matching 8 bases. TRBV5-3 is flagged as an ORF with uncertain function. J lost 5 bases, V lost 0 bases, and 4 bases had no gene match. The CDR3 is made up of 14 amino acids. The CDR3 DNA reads TGTGCCAGAAGCTTGGCGGGGGGGCTCAACGAGCAGTACTTC. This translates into CARSLAGGLNEQYF.

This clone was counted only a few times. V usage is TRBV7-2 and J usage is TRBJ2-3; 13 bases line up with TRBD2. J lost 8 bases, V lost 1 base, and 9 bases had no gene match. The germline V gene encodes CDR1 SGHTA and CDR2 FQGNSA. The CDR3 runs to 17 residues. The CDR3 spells CASSLGQTSGGTGTQYF. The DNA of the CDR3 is TGTGCCAGCAGCTTAGGACAGACTAGCGGGGGGACGGGTACGCAGTATTTT.

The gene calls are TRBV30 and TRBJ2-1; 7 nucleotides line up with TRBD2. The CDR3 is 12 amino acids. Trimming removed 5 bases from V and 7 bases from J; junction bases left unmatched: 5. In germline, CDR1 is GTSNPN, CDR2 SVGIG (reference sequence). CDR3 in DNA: TGTGCCTGGCAACGGACTAGTAATGAGCAGTTCTTC. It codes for CAWQRTSNEQFF.

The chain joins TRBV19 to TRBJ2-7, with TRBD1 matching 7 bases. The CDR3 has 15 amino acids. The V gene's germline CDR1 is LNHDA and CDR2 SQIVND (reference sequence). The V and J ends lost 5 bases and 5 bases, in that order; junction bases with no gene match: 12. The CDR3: CASSPPKTGFNEQYF. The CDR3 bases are TGTGCCAGTAGTCCCCCGAAGACAGGGTTTAACGAGCAGTACTTC.

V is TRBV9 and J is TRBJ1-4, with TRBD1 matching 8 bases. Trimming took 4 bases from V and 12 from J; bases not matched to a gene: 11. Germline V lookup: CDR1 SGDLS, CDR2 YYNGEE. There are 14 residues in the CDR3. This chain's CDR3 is CASSFRTGREELFF. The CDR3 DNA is TGTGCCAGCAGCTTCAGGACAGGGAGGGAGGAACTGTTTTTT.

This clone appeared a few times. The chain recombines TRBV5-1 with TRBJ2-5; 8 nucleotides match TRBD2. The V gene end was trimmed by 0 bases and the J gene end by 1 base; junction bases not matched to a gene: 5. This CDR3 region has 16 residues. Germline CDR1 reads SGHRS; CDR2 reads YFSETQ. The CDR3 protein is CASSLAGGLAQETQYF. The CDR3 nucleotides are TGCGCCAGCAGCTTGGCCGGAGGACTAGCCCAAGAGACCCAGTACTTC.

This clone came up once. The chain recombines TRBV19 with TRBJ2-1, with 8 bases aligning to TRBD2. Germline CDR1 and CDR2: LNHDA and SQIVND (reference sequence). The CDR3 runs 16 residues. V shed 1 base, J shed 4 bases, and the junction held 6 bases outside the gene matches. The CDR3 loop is CASSIAGGPLYNEQFF. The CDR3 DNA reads TGTGCCAGTAGTATAGCGGGAGGGCCCCTATACAATGAGCAGTTCTTC.

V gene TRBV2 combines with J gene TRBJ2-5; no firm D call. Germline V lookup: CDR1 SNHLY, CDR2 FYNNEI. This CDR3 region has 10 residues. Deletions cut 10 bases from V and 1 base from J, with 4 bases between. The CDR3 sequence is CATCQETQYF. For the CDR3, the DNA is TGTGCCACCTGCCAAGAGACCCAGTACTTC.

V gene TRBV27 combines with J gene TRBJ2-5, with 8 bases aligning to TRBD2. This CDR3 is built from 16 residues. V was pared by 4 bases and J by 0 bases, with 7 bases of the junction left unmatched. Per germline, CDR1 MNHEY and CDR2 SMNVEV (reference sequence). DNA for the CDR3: TGTGCCAGCAGTTCTCGGGTAGCGGGGTACCAAGAGACCCAGTACTTC. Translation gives CASSSRVAGYQETQYF.

CDR3 nucleotides: TGTGCCAGTAGTTTCAGGCCAAACACTGAAGCTTTCTTT. As protein: CASSFRPNTEAFF. The V and J genes are TRBV19 and TRBJ1-1, with D unresolved. V gave up 5 bases and J gave up 2 bases, with 9 bases separating them. CDR3 size: 13 residues. Germline V gene sequence: CDR1 LNHDA, CDR2 SQIVND (reference sequence).

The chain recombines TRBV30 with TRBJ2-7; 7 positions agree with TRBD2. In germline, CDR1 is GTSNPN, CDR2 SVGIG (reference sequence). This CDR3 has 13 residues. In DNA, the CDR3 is TGTGCTGCGGAAATGCGCGGGAGAGCCGAGCAGTACTTC. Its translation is CAAEMRGRAEQYF.

CDR3 nucleotide sequence: TGTGCCAGCGGCGTGGAGGTCGGGGAGCTGTTTTTT. Translating it yields CASGVEVGELFF. The chain employs TRBV11-2 and TRBJ2-2; D is possibly TRBD2 (5 bases). In germline, CDR1 is SGHAT, CDR2 FQNNGV. The CDR3 contains 12 residues. V lost 8 bases and J lost 7, with 11 bases in between.

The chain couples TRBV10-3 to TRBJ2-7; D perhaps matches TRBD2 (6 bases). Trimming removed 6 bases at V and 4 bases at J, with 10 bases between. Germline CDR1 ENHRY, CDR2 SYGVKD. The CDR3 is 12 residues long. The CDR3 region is CAIRRLGYEQYF. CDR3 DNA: TGTGCCATCAGGCGACTAGGTTACGAGCAGTACTTC.

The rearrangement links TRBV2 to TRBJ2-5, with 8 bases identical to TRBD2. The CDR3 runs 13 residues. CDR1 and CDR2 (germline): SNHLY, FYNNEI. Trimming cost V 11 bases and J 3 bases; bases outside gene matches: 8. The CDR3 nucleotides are TGTGCCCGAGAGGCACTAGCGGAAGAGACCCAGTACTTC. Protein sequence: CAREALAEETQYF.

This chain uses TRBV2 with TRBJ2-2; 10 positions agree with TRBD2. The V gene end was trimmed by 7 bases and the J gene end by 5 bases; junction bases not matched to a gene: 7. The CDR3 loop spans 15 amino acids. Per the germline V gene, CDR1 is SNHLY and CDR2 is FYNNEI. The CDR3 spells CASKVAGGWTGELFF. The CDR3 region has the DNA TGTGCCAGCAAAGTAGCGGGGGGATGGACCGGGGAGCTGTTTTTT.

Here the CDR3 reads CASSEVGNRGPETQYF. For the CDR3, the DNA is TGTGCCAGCAGTGAAGTCGGAAACAGGGGGCCGGAGACCCAGTACTTC. The rearrangement uses TRBV6-1 and TRBJ2-5; 9 bases fit TRBD1. Trimming at V came to 1 base and at J to 5 bases, leaving 8 bases not matched to a gene. CDR1 is MNHNS and CDR2 is SASEGT in the germline V gene. The CDR3 is 16 amino acids.